This T cell receptor beta chain emerged from a study of OX40 agonist ivuxolimab in advanced cancers. TCRdb's copy holds only in-frame clones and misses some; the assay was immunoSEQ multiplex PCR. This sample carries fewer than 140,000 clones, about nine tenths of them seen once, and the ten largest clones take around 0.48%. This clonotype was obtained from an adult with an advanced solid tumor such as melanoma, head and neck, liver or kidney cancer. This sample comprised CD4+ or CD8+ T cells sorted from blood, obtained in a trial of the OX40 agonist ivuxolimab.

CDR3 loop: CASSLFTGNAGNTIYF. In DNA, the CDR3 is TGTGCCAGCAGCTTATTCACGGGAAATGCTGGAAACACCATATATTTT. The chain links TRBV7-2 to TRBJ1-3; D gene unclear. This CDR3 is 16 amino acids long. Germline V gene lookup returns CDR1 SGHTA and CDR2 FQGNSA. The V end lost 2 bases, the J end lost 2 bases, and 13 bases lay between the germline ends.